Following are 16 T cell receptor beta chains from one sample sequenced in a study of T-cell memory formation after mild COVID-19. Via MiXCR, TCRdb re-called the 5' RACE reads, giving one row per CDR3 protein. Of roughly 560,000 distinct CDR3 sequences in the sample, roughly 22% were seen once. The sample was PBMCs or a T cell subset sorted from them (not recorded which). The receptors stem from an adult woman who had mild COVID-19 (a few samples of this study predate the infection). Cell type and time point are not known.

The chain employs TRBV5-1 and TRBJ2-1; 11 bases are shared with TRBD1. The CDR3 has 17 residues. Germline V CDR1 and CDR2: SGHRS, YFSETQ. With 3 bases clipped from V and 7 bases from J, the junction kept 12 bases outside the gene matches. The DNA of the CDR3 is TGCGCCAGCAGCTCGGGGCTTCGGACAGGGGGCACGAATGAGCAGTTCTTC. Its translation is CASSSGLRTGGTNEQFF. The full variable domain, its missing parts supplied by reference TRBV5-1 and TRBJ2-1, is KAGVTQTPRYLIKTRGQQVTLSCSPISGHRSVSWYQQTPGQGLQFLFEYFSETQRNKGNFPGRFSGRQFSNSRSEMNVSTLELGDSALYLCASSSGLRTGGTNEQFFGPGTRLTVL.

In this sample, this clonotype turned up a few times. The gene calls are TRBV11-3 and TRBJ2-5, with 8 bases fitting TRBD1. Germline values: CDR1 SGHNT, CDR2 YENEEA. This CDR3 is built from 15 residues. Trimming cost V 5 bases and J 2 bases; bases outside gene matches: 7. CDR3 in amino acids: CASSNYDRGQETQYF. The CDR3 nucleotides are TGTGCCAGCAGCAACTACGACAGGGGACAAGAGACCCAGTACTTC. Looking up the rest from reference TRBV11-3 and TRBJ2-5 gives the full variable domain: EAGVVQSPRYKIIEKKQPVAFWCNPISGHNTLYWYLQNLGQGPELLIRYENEEAVDDSQLPKDRFSAERLKGVDSTLKIQPAELGDSAVYLCASSNYDRGQETQYFGPGTRLLVL.

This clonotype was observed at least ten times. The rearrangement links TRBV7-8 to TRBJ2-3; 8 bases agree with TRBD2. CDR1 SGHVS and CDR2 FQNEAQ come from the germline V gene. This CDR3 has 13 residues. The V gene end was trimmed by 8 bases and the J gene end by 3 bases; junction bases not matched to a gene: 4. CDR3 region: CASRVAGTDTQYF. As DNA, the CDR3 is TGTGCCAGCCGGGTAGCGGGGACAGATACGCAGTATTTT.

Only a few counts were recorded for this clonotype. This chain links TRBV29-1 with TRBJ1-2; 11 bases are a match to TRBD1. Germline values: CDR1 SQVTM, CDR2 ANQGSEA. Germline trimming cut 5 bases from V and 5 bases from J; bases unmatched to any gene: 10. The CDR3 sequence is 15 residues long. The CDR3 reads CSVLDTGTGGYGYTF. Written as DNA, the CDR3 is TGCAGCGTTTTGGACACCGGGACAGGGGGATATGGCTACACCTTC.

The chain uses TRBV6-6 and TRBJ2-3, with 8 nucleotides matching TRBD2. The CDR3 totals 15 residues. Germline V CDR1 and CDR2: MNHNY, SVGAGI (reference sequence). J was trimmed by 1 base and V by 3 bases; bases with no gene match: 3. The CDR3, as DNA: TGTGCCAGCAGTTATCTTAGCGGGGGCACAGATACGCAGTATTTT. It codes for CASSYLSGGTDTQYF.

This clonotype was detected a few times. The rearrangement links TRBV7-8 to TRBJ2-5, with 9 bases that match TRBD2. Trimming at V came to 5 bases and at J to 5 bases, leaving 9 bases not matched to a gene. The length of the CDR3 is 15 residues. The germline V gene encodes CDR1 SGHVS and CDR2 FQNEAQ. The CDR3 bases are TGTGCCAGCAGCCCGAATAGCGGGAGAAGCGAGACCCAGTACTTC. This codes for CASSPNSGRSETQYF.

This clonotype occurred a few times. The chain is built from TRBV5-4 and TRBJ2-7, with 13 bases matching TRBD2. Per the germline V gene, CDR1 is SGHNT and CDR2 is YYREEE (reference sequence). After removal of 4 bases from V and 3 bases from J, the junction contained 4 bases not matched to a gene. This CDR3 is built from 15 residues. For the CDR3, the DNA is TGTGCCAGCAGCCCTAGGACTAGCGGGGGCTACGAGCAGTACTTC. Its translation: CASSPRTSGGYEQYF.

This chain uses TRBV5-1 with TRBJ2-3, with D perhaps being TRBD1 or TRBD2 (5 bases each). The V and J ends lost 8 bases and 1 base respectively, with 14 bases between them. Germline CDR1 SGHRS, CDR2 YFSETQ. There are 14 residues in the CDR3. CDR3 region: CASSRDGGTDTQYF. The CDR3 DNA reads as TGCGCCAGTTCTCGGGACGGAGGCACAGATACGCAGTATTTT.

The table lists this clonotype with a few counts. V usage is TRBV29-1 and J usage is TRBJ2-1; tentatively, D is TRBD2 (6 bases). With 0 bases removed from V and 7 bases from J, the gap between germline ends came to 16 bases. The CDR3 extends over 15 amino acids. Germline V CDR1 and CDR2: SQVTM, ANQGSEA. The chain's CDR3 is CSVEEWRGGLNEQFF. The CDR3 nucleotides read TGCAGCGTTGAAGAGTGGCGGGGAGGCCTAAATGAGCAGTTCTTC.

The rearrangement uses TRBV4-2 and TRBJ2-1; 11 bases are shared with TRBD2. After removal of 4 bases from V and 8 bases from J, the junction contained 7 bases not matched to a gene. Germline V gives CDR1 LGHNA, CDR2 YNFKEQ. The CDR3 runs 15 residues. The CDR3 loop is CASSLLAGDPHEQFF. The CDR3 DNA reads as TGTGCCAGCAGCCTACTAGCGGGAGATCCGCATGAGCAGTTCTTC.

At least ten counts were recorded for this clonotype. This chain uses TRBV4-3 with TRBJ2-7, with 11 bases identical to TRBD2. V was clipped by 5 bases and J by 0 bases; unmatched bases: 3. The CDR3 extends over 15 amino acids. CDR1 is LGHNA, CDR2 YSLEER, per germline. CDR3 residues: CASSTGTSGSYEQYF. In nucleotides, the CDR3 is TGCGCCAGCAGCACCGGGACTAGCGGCTCCTACGAGCAGTACTTC.

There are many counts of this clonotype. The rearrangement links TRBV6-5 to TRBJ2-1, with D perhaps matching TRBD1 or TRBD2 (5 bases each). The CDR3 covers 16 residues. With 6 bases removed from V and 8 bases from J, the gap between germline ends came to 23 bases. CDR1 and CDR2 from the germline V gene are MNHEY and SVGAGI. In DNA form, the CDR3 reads TGTGCCAGCAGGTTTGGAATCTCGCAGACGGGGCATGAGCAGTTCTTC. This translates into CASRFGISQTGHEQFF.

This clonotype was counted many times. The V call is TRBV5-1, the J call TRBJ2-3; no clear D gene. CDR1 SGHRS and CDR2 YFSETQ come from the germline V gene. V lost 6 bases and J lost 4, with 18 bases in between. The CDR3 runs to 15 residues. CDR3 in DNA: TGCGCCAGCACAAGTAGGGCGGACCTTGCAGATACGCAGTATTTT. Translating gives CASTSRADLADTQYF.

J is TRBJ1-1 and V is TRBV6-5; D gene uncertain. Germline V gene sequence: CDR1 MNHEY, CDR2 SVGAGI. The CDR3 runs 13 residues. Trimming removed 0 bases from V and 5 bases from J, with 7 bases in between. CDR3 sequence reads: CASSYSSETEAFF. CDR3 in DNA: TGTGCCAGCAGTTACTCGAGTGAGACTGAAGCTTTCTTT.

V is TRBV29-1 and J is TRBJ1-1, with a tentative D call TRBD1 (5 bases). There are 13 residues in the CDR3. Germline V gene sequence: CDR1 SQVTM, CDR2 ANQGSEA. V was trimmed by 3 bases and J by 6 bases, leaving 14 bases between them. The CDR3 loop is CSVEGGIGAEAFF. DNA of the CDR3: TGCAGCGTTGAGGGGGGTATAGGAGCTGAAGCTTTCTTT.

The CDR3 coding sequence is TGCGCCAGCAGCCAAGGACTAGCGGGGGCAACTAATGAAAAACTGTTTTTT. This codes for CASSQGLAGATNEKLFF. The V gene is TRBV4-1, the J gene TRBJ1-4, with D possibly TRBD1 on 5 matching bases. The CDR3 contains 17 residues. Trimming removed 1 base at V and 0 bases at J, with 12 bases between. Germline CDR1 is MGHRA and CDR2 is YSYEKL.